A selection of T cell receptor beta chains follows, all from one sample in a study of OX40 agonist ivuxolimab in advanced cancers. Sequenced by immunoSEQ multiplex PCR; TCRdb stores in-frame clones only, minus some. The sample has about 77,000 clones; about 86% are singletons. The material was CD4+ or CD8+ T cells sorted from blood, obtained in a trial of the OX40 agonist ivuxolimab. The receptor source for this set is an adult with an advanced solid tumor such as melanoma, head and neck, liver or kidney cancer. CDR3s include the opening cysteine and the closing phenylalanine or tryptophan. The order of the fields is clone size, D gene, J gene, V gene, CDR3 protein, CDR3 DNA. D genes are given only for firm matches. Clone size is stated in some rows and not others, as once, few, many or a class when expanded.

. . TRBJ1-1 TRBV6-6 CASLGLKTEAFF TGTGCCTCGTTGGGGCTCAAAACTGAAGCTTTCTTT
. . TRBJ2-7 TRBV7-9 CASSAGQSSYEQYF TGTGCCAGCAGCGCGGGACAGTCTTCCTACGAGCAGTACTTC
. TRBD1 TRBJ1-3 TRBV28 CASRGQLGNTIYF TGTGCCAGCAGGGGACAGCTCGGAAACACCATATATTTT
. TRBD1 TRBJ1-5 TRBV2 CASRWTGGNQPQHF TGTGCCAGCAGATGGACAGGGGGGAATCAGCCCCAGCATTTT
. . TRBJ1-6 TRBV19 CASKSDGTHNSPLHF TGTGCCAGTAAAAGTGACGGGACACATAATTCACCCCTCCACTTT
once TRBD2 TRBJ2-5 TRBV6-5 CASRGLAGAGETQYF TGTGCCAGCAGAGGACTAGCGGGAGCGGGCGAGACCCAGTACTTC
. TRBD1 TRBJ1-1 TRBV18 CASSPSGQMNTEAFF TGTGCCAGCTCACCCTCGGGACAGATGAACACTGAAGCTTTCTTT
. TRBD2 TRBJ2-5 TRBV7-2 CASSSPDYGGRRGGKTQYF TGTGCCAGCAGCTCCCCCGACTATGGCGGGAGGCGGGGGGGAAAGACCCAGTACTTC
. . TRBJ2-5 TRBV2 CASSEGGETQYF TGTGCCAGCAGTGAGGGTGGGGAGACCCAGTACTTC
. . TRBJ2-2 TRBV7-2 CASSSSANTGELFF TGTGCCAGCAGCTCGTCTGCGAACACCGGGGAGCTGTTTTTT
. TRBD2 TRBJ2-1 TRBV29-1 CSVEVRAAGDEQFF TGCAGCGTTGAAGTGCGTGCAGCGGGAGATGAGCAGTTCTTC
. TRBD1 TRBJ2-7 TRBV7-9 CASSLDPRDRFGEQYF TGTGCCAGCAGCTTAGACCCCCGGGACAGGTTTGGAGAGCAGTACTTC
. TRBD1 TRBJ1-2 TRBV5-4 CASSLADRRNYGYTF TGTGCCAGCAGCTTGGCGGACAGGAGGAACTATGGCTACACCTTC
. . TRBJ2-1 TRBV7-6 CASSLEAGGPYNEQFF TGTGCCAGCAGCTTAGAAGCCGGGGGACCTTACAATGAGCAGTTCTTC
. . TRBJ2-2 TRBV2 CASSVDTGELFF TGTGCCAGCAGTGTCGACACCGGGGAGCTGTTTTTT
. . TRBJ1-1 TRBV7-2 CASSLRGGAAEAFF TGTGCCAGCAGCTTACGAGGGGGGGCTGCTGAAGCTTTCTTT
few TRBD1 TRBJ1-1 TRBV6-5 CASSYNRGYWNTEAFF TGTGCCAGCAGTTACAACAGGGGGTATTGGAACACTGAAGCTTTCTTT
few . TRBJ2-2 TRBV29-1 CSVSRGNTGELFF TGCAGCGTTTCGCGGGGGAACACCGGGGAGCTGTTTTTT
. . TRBJ2-1 TRBV9 CASSASLDGSSYNEQFF TGTGCCAGCAGCGCCTCCCTCGACGGTAGCTCCTACAATGAGCAGTTCTTC
. . TRBJ2-2 TRBV7-3 CASSRNDPGELFF TGTGCCAGCAGTCGGAACGACCCCGGGGAGCTGTTTTTT
. TRBD1 TRBJ2-7 TRBV5-4 CASSPRTGTNEQYF TGTGCCAGCAGCCCCCGGACAGGGACCAACGAGCAGTACTTC
. . TRBJ2-2 TRBV14 CASSLGRGIGELFF TGTGCCAGCAGCCTTGGTAGGGGGATCGGGGAGCTGTTTTTT